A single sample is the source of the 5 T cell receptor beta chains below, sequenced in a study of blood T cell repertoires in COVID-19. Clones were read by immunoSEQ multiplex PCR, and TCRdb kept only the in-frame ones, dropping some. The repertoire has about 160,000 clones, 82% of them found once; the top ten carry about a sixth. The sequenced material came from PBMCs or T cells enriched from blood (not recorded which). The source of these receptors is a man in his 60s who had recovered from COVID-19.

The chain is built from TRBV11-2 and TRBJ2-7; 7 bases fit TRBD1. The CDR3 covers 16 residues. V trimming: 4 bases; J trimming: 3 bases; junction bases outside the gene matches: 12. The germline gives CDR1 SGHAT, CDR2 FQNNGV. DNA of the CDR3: TGTGCCAGCAGCTCACTAACAGGGGTAGCCTTCTACGAGCAGTACTTC. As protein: CASSSLTGVAFYEQYF.

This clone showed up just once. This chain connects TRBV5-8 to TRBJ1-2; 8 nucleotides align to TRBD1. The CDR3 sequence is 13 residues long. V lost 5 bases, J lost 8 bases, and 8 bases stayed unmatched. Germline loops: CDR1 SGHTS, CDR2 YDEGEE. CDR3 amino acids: CASRLTGVLGYTF. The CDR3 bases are TGTGCCAGCAGATTGACAGGGGTTCTCGGCTACACCTTC.

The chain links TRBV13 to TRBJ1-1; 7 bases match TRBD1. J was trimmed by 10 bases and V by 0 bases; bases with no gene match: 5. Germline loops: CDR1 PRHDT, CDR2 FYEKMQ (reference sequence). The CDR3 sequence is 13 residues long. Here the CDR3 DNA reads TGTGCCAGCAGCTTAGGGCAGGGGGATGGAGCTTTCTTT. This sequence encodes CASSLGQGDGAFF.

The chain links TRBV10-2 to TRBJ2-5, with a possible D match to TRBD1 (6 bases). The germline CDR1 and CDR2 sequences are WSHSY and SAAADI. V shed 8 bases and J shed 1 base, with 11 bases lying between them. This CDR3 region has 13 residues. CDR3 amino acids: CASSGQFQETQYF. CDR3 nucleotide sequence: TGCGCCAGCTCCGGACAGTTCCAAGAGACCCAGTACTTC.

The CDR3 DNA is TGTGCCAGCAGCGTTTCTCTAGCCAAAAACATTCAGTACTTC. The encoded protein is CASSVSLAKNIQYF. The rearrangement joins TRBV9 to TRBJ2-4, with D unresolved. There are 14 residues in the CDR3. With 2 bases removed from V and 0 bases from J, the gap between germline ends came to 6 bases. CDR1 SGDLS and CDR2 YYNGEE come from the germline V gene.